The 32 T cell receptor beta chains below come from one sample, sequenced in a study of T-cell reconstitution after alpha-beta-depleted transplantation in children. Using unique molecular identifiers, the investigators prepared the TCRbeta library. MiXCR was run by TCRdb on the PCR reads, yielding one entry per CDR3 protein. Here the sample spans 100,000 to 150,000 distinct CDR3 sequences, roughly 23% being singletons. The material was PBMCs, mostly from graft donor cells, obtained 180 days after TCRalphabeta/CD19-depleted stem cell transplant. These TCRs come from a male patient aged 2-15 years who had a stem cell transplant for chronic granulomatous disease, so the T cells may come from the graft donor.

This clonotype was picked up many times. The rearrangement links TRBV5-1 to TRBJ2-1; TRBD1 matches at 8 bases. This CDR3 comprises 15 residues. Trimming at V came to 1 base and at J to 6 bases, leaving 6 bases not matched to a gene. CDR1 is SGHRS and CDR2 is YFSETQ in the germline V gene. CDR3 in DNA: TGCGCCAGCAGCTTGATACAGGGGGTATCCAATGAGCAGTTCTTC. This translates into CASSLIQGVSNEQFF.

This clonotype came up many times. The chain recombines TRBV15 with TRBJ1-2; D gene ambiguous. This CDR3 contains 15 residues. Germline-derived CDR1 and CDR2 are LNHNV and YYDKDF (reference sequence). Trimming left V 0 bases short and J 4 bases short, with 12 bases between. The CDR3 reads CATSRDLGVGYGYTF. As DNA, the CDR3 is TGTGCCACCAGCAGAGATCTTGGGGTTGGCTATGGCTACACCTTC.

This clonotype was detected ten times or more. The V gene is TRBV14, the J gene TRBJ2-7, with unresolved D. Germline V lookup: CDR1 SGHDN, CDR2 FVKESK. This CDR3 region has 13 residues. The ends were cut back, 2 bases at V and 0 bases at J, with 5 bases in the middle. The CDR3 nucleotides read TGTGCCAGCAGCCAACAGGTCTCCTACGAGCAGTACTTC. Its translation is CASSQQVSYEQYF.

The J gene is TRBJ1-2, the V gene TRBV11-2; 7 positions match TRBD1. Looked up from germline, CDR1 is SGHAT and CDR2 is FQNNGV. The CDR3 is 15 amino acids. The trim removed 3 bases at V and 8 bases at J, leaving 12 bases unmatched. CDR3 coding DNA: TGTGCCAGCAGCTTTTGGAACAGGGGAGCGCGGGGCTACACCTTC. It yields the protein CASSFWNRGARGYTF.

V and J are TRBV20-1 and TRBJ2-7; possibly TRBD2 for D (6 bases). The germline CDR1 and CDR2 sequences are DFQATT and SNEGSKA (reference sequence). This CDR3 is built from 17 residues. Trimming took off 0 bases at V and 0 bases at J, with 18 bases between the two ends. The chain's CDR3 is CSAREKPGRRVSYEQYF. The CDR3 coding sequence is TGCAGTGCTAGAGAAAAGCCAGGGAGGCGGGTCTCCTACGAGCAGTACTTC.

CDR3 region: CASSNSGRAPDEQYF. CDR3 bases: TGTGCCAGCAGTAATAGCGGGAGGGCCCCAGACGAGCAGTACTTC. V usage is TRBV12-3 or TRBV12-4 and J usage is TRBJ2-7, with 11 bases identical to TRBD2. With V trimmed by 5 bases and J by 5 bases, 8 bases remained unmatched. This CDR3 comprises 15 residues.

For this clonotype: This clone may be a read error of a much larger clone one base away. This chain links TRBV9 with TRBJ2-6, with D maybe TRBD1 (5 bases). There are 16 residues in the CDR3. Germline assignment: CDR1 SGDLS and CDR2 YYNGEE. CDR3 nucleotide sequence: TGTGCCAGCAGCGTCGTCAAAGCCTCTGGGGCCAACGGCCTGACTTTC. This gives the protein CASSVVKASGANGLTF.

This clonotype occurred many times. CDR3 nucleotides: TGTGCCAGCACCCCGGGATCTGGGGCCAACGTCCTGACTTTC. Protein sequence: CASTPGSGANVLTF. This sequence joins TRBV28 and TRBJ2-6, with D possibly matching TRBD2 (5 bases). Germline V gene sequence: CDR1 MDHEN, CDR2 SYDVKM. The length of the CDR3 is 14 residues. Deletions cut 7 bases from V and 1 base from J, with 8 bases between.

This clonotype was observed at least ten times. The chain recombines TRBV29-1 with TRBJ2-7; D gene ambiguous. Germline CDR1 and CDR2: SQVTM and ANQGSEA. Deletions cut 0 bases from V and 3 bases from J, with 0 bases between. The CDR3 loop spans 10 amino acids. CDR3 nucleotides: TGCAGCGTTGAAGACTACGAGCAGTACTTC. Amino acids: CSVEDYEQYF.

V and J are TRBV12-3 or TRBV12-4 and TRBJ1-5, with a possible D match to TRBD1 (6 bases). The CDR3 covers 14 residues. V was shortened by 7 bases and J by 2 bases, with 12 bases between the two germline ends. CDR3 sequence (DNA): TGTGCCAGCAAAGCAGGGGTGGGCAATCAGCCCCAGCATTTT. This codes for CASKAGVGNQPQHF.

This clonotype was counted a few times. The V gene is TRBV6-5, the J gene TRBJ2-7; 10 bases align to TRBD1. J gave up 3 bases and V 0 bases, and 2 bases lay outside the gene matches. This CDR3 comprises 15 residues. Germline CDR1 reads MNHEY; CDR2 reads SVGAGI. The CDR3 bases are TGTGCCAGCAGTTACTCGGGGACAGGGGACTACGAGCAGTACTTC. Protein sequence: CASSYSGTGDYEQYF.

This clonotype was seen repeatedly, ten times or more. V usage is TRBV7-2 and J usage is TRBJ2-1, with D tentatively TRBD2 (6 bases). The germline V and J ends were trimmed by 4 bases and 9 bases, with 7 bases remaining between them. Germline V gives CDR1 SGHTA, CDR2 FQGNSA. This CDR3 region has 11 residues. CDR3 in DNA: TGTGCCAGCAGCTGGGGAGGTGAGCAGTTCTTC. Protein: CASSWGGEQFF.

Only a few counts were recorded for this clonotype. The chain has TRBV11-2 and TRBJ2-1; D is perhaps TRBD2 (6 bases). The germline V and J ends were trimmed by 4 bases and 5 bases, with 12 bases remaining between them. Germline V gives CDR1 SGHAT, CDR2 FQNNGV. This CDR3 comprises 14 residues. The CDR3 loop reads CASSYSGFNNEQFF. The DNA for the CDR3 is TGTGCCAGCAGCTATAGCGGATTTAACAATGAGCAGTTCTTC. The full variable domain, completed using reference TRBV11-2 and TRBJ2-1, is EAGVAQSPRYKIIEKRQSVAFWCNPISGHATLYWYQQILGQGPKLLIQFQNNGVVDDSQLPKDRFSAERLKGVDSTLKIQPAKLEDSAVYLCASSYSGFNNEQFFGPGTRLTVL.

Many counts were recorded for this clonotype. This rearrangement joins TRBV20-1 to TRBJ1-2, with TRBD1 as a possible D gene (6 bases). The V and J ends lost 3 bases and 3 bases respectively, with 11 bases between them. The CDR3 totals 13 residues. Germline V gives CDR1 DFQATT, CDR2 SNEGSKA (reference sequence). CDR3 in amino acids: CSARARTDYGYTF. The CDR3 DNA is TGCAGTGCTAGGGCCCGGACAGACTATGGCTACACCTTC.

This clonotype was found many times. The chain couples TRBV29-1 to TRBJ2-7; D call uncertain. V dropped 3 bases and J dropped 7 bases, with 16 bases sitting between them. The CDR3 runs 13 residues. Germline V gene data show CDR1 as SQVTM and CDR2 as ANQGSEA. CDR3 coding DNA: TGCAGCGTTGAGTGGTTAGGGAAACATGAGCAGTACTTC. Its protein product is CSVEWLGKHEQYF.

This sequence joins TRBV6-1 and TRBJ2-7; TRBD1 aligns across 7 bases. The CDR3 is 13 amino acids. The V gene's germline CDR1 is MNHNS and CDR2 SASEGT. J gave up 1 base and V 6 bases, and 3 bases lay outside the gene matches. CDR3 protein: CASRETGSYEQYF. CDR3 coding DNA: TGTGCCAGCAGAGAGACAGGGTCCTACGAGCAGTACTTC.

There are many counts of this clonotype. CDR3 DNA: TGCAGTGCTTCCGACCAATGGCCAGCCGGGGAGCTGTTTTTT. It is translated as CSASDQWPAGELFF. The chain is built from TRBV20-1 and TRBJ2-2; D not resolved. The V end was cut by 5 bases, the J end by 6 bases, with 16 bases between. This CDR3 is built from 14 residues. Germline V gives CDR1 DFQATT, CDR2 SNEGSKA (reference sequence).

Many counts were recorded for this clonotype. CDR3 protein: CASSYPGTYQETQYF. In DNA form, the CDR3 reads TGTGCCAGCAGCTACCCCGGGACATACCAAGAGACCCAGTACTTC. The chain has TRBV7-2 and TRBJ2-5, with D perhaps TRBD1 (6 bases). The CDR3 is made up of 15 amino acids. V lost 4 bases and J lost 0, with 12 bases in between. CDR1 is SGHTA, CDR2 FQGNSA, per germline. Full variable domain (rest looked up from reference TRBV7-2 and TRBJ2-5): GAGVSQSPSNKVTEKGKDVELRCDPISGHTALYWYRQSLGQGLEFLIYFQGNSAPDKSGLPSDRFSAERTGGSVSTLTIQRTQQEDSAVYLCASSYPGTYQETQYFGPGTRLLVL.

The J gene is TRBJ2-7, the V gene TRBV29-1; possibly TRBD1 or TRBD2 for D (5 bases each). V dropped 4 bases and J dropped 2 bases, with 9 bases sitting between them. The CDR3 contains 12 residues. CDR1 and CDR2 (germline): SQVTM, ANQGSEA. CDR3 nucleotide sequence: TGCAGCGTTGGTCGAGGGGCCTACGAGCAGTACTTC. Translating gives CSVGRGAYEQYF.

This clonotype was seen only a few times. The CDR3: CASSPNSGSAVEQFF. The CDR3 DNA follows: TGTGCCAGCAGCCCCAATAGCGGGAGTGCAGTTGAGCAGTTCTTC. The chain carries TRBV11-2 and TRBJ2-1, with 9 bases lining up with TRBD2. CDR1 SGHAT and CDR2 FQNNGV come from the germline V gene. CDR3 length equals 15 residues. V trimming: 5 bases; J trimming: 9 bases; junction bases outside the gene matches: 11.

Note on this clonotype: At one end, the junction sequence differs from germline, possibly due to a read error. This chain joins TRBV7-9 and TRBJ2-1; D is unclear. Germline CDR1 is SEHNR and CDR2 is FQNEAQ (reference sequence). The CDR3 is 16 amino acids. CDR3 nucleotide sequence: TGTGCCAGCAGCTTAGGCTCTAGTAAATCCTGCAATGAGCAGTTCTTC. Protein sequence: CASSLGSSKSCNEQFF.

This clonotype was observed a few times. The chain links TRBV12-3 or TRBV12-4 to TRBJ2-7, with TRBD2 matching over 7 bases. The ends lost 7 bases at V and 2 bases at J; junction bases unmatched: 14. The CDR3 spans 16 residues. The CDR3 protein is CASKRDVSEGPYEQYF. DNA for the CDR3: TGTGCCAGCAAGCGGGACGTAAGCGAAGGCCCCTACGAGCAGTACTTC.

This clonotype appeared many times. The CDR3 sequence: CASSLLVGVPDTQYF. The CDR3 DNA is TGTGCCAGCAGTTTACTGGTGGGGGTGCCAGATACGCAGTATTTT. The chain uses TRBV12-3 or TRBV12-4 and TRBJ2-3; D is possibly TRBD1 or TRBD2 (5 bases each). The CDR3 consists of 15 residues. The V end lost 2 bases, the J end lost 4 bases, and 13 bases lay between the germline ends.

This rearrangement joins TRBV25-1 to TRBJ2-3, with D unclear. The CDR3 contains 11 residues. Trimming took off 2 bases at V and 7 bases at J, with 4 bases between the two ends. Germline-derived CDR1 and CDR2 are MGHDK and SYGVNS. CDR3 in amino acids: CASSETNTQYF. The CDR3 coding sequence is TGTGCCAGCAGTGAAACAAATACGCAGTATTTT.

This clonotype occurred many times. The junction departs from the called germline gene at one end, perhaps through a read error. This chain connects TRBV20-1 to TRBJ2-1, with TRBD2 identical over 10 bases. The germline V gene has CDR1 DFQATT and CDR2 SNEGSKA (reference sequence). The CDR3 length is 13 residues. As DNA, the CDR3 is TGCAGTGCTAGAGGGACTAGCGGCCCAGGGTTGGTCTTC. This gives the protein CSARGTSGPGLVF.

This clonotype occurred many times. V usage is TRBV25-1 and J usage is TRBJ2-2; tentatively, D is TRBD1 (6 bases). The CDR3 runs 16 residues. V lost 1 base, J lost 6 bases, and 15 bases lay in between. Germline loops: CDR1 MGHDK, CDR2 SYGVNS. The CDR3 DNA reads as TGTGCCAGCAGTGAATCAGGGCAGGGGCGGGCCGGGGAGCTGTTTTTT. This translates into CASSESGQGRAGELFF.

In this sample, this clonotype turned up many times. The gene calls are TRBV12-3 or TRBV12-4 and TRBJ1-6; possible D gene TRBD1, 6 bases. This CDR3 spans 15 amino acids. The germline V and J ends were trimmed by 8 bases and 8 bases, with 19 bases remaining between them. For the CDR3, the DNA is TGTGCCAGCTCCCTCGCCGGGGGGCGCGATTCACCCCTCCACTTT. It is translated as CASSLAGGRDSPLHF.

CDR3 bases: TGTGCCAGCAGTTTTCTGGGGATCGAAGCTTTCTTT. Translation: CASSFLGIEAFF. The chain employs TRBV12-3 or TRBV12-4 and TRBJ1-1; D uncertain. This CDR3 has 12 residues. Deletions cut 3 bases from V and 8 bases from J, with 10 bases between.

This clonotype was picked up one time. The J gene is TRBJ1-1, the V gene TRBV28, with a weak D call TRBD1 (5 bases). Germline V gene sequence: CDR1 MDHEN, CDR2 SYDVKM. The CDR3 consists of 15 residues. The ends were cut back, 2 bases at V and 4 bases at J, with 14 bases in the middle. DNA for the CDR3: TGTGCCAGCAGTTTAATATCAGGGCCGACCACTGAAGCTTTCTTT. Its translation: CASSLISGPTTEAFF.

The V call is TRBV7-2, the J call TRBJ2-1, with 10 bases matching TRBD2. Germline V gives CDR1 SGHTA, CDR2 FQGNSA. The CDR3 runs to 14 residues. Unmatched junction bases numbered 4, after V lost 3 bases and J lost 8 bases. CDR3 sequence: CASSFLAGVDEQFF. CDR3 nucleotide sequence: TGTGCCAGCAGCTTCCTAGCGGGGGTGGATGAGCAGTTCTTC.

This sequence joins TRBV7-2 and TRBJ2-7; D unclear. The CDR3 runs 13 residues. V was cut by 1 base and J by 3 bases, with 7 bases left in between. CDR1 is SGHTA and CDR2 is FQGNSA in the germline V gene. The CDR3 protein is CASSLGVGYEQYF. The CDR3 region has the DNA TGTGCCAGCAGCTTAGGCGTGGGCTACGAGCAGTACTTC.

This clonotype was counted a few times. V usage is TRBV20-1 and J usage is TRBJ2-3; D possibly corresponds to TRBD1 (5 bases). CDR1 is DFQATT, CDR2 SNEGSKA, per germline (reference sequence). This CDR3 spans 13 amino acids. The CDR3 reads CSRDSWNADTQYF. In nucleotides, the CDR3 is TGCAGCAGAGACAGTTGGAACGCAGATACGCAGTATTTT.